Only one count was recorded for the clone carrying this T cell receptor (beta chain). This sample was taken from a study of blood T cell repertoires in COVID-19. Study context: Samples of COVID-19 (acute and convalescent) were obtained from the United States, Italy and Spain. Sample material is recorded as cDNA or gDNA derived from T cells, B-cell-depleted T cells, or PBMCs.

The CDR3 contains 14 residues. The germline gives CDR1 SGHRS, CDR2 YFSETQ. V was clipped by 4 bases and J by 4 bases; unmatched bases: 4. Per the original methods: Nucleated cell number was recorded as an estimate derived from reference gene primer amplification. Only in-frame clones appear in the TCRdb table, and some are missing; sequencing was by immunoSEQ multiplex PCR. V, J and clone size are those of that table, while D and trimming were read from the DNA. The data hold fewer than 250,000 clones, with 70% to 85% observed a single time. The chain recombines TRBV5-1 with TRBJ2-2; 7 bases line up with TRBD1. The sample was peripheral blood. The receptor was isolated from a woman aged 45-59 years with acute or convalescent COVID-19. CDR3 in DNA: TGCGCCAGCAGCGTAGGACAGGCCACCGGGGAGCTGTTTTTT. Its protein is CASSVGQATGELFF.